Listed below are T cell receptor beta chains from one sample, sequenced in a study of cytomegalovirus exposure and HLA in healthy donors. Assay used: immunoSEQ multiplex PCR; TCRdb lists only in-frame clones, some missing. The sample contains tens of thousands of clones, around 10% of which appear only once. Sequences were obtained from PBMCs. These receptors were obtained from a man aged 60 to 75 in good health and CMV-seropositive. Both conserved end residues are trimmed from each CDR3. Fields, in order: J gene, V gene, CDR3 protein.

j_call: TRBJ2-1; v_call: TRBV7-8; cdr3_aa: ASSLRTSGGYNEQF
j_call: TRBJ2-5; v_call: TRBV19; cdr3_aa: ASSMGRDWETQY
j_call: TRBJ2-3; v_call: TRBV19; cdr3_aa: ASGGQSTDTQY
j_call: TRBJ1-1; v_call: TRBV6-1; cdr3_aa: ASTSFGQHTEAF
j_call: TRBJ2-7; v_call: TRBV28; cdr3_aa: ASSSPYGRVSYEQY
j_call: TRBJ1-1; v_call: TRBV11-3; cdr3_aa: ASSQGTKGMNTEAF
j_call: TRBJ1-5; v_call: TRBV6-5; cdr3_aa: ASSLEGYNQPQH
j_call: TRBJ2-5; v_call: TRBV2; cdr3_aa: ASTPLGLAGETQY
j_call: TRBJ2-7; v_call: TRBV19; cdr3_aa: ATSGADEQY
j_call: TRBJ1-5; v_call: TRBV9; cdr3_aa: ASSRDIGQPQH
j_call: TRBJ1-5; v_call: TRBV6-1; cdr3_aa: ASRGGQDRNQPQH
j_call: TRBJ1-1; v_call: TRBV6-5; cdr3_aa: ASSYSKTRGVEAF
j_call: TRBJ2-6; v_call: TRBV28; cdr3_aa: ASSTGGGGANVLT
j_call: TRBJ2-2; v_call: TRBV10-1; cdr3_aa: ASSDNRITTGELF
j_call: TRBJ2-7; v_call: TRBV10-3; cdr3_aa: AISEVTGADEQY
j_call: TRBJ1-6; v_call: TRBV2; cdr3_aa: ASIRGFDSPLH
j_call: TRBJ1-4; v_call: TRBV7-3; cdr3_aa: ASSYRASPLEEKLF
j_call: TRBJ1-4; v_call: TRBV28; cdr3_aa: ASTPIDRGNEKLF
j_call: TRBJ2-7; v_call: TRBV19; cdr3_aa: ASSSQYRGQGSEQY
j_call: TRBJ1-1; v_call: TRBV5-6; cdr3_aa: ASSLTWRAPEAF
j_call: TRBJ2-2; v_call: TRBV5-1; cdr3_aa: ASSFSSGRANGELF
j_call: TRBJ2-1; v_call: TRBV4-1; cdr3_aa: ASSPLVVGGEQF
j_call: TRBJ1-1; v_call: TRBV11-1; cdr3_aa: ASSTGDREASEAF
j_call: TRBJ1-5; v_call: TRBV4-1; cdr3_aa: ASSPPGQGINKPQH
j_call: TRBJ2-5; v_call: TRBV6-5; cdr3_aa: ASSYFPQSPQETQY
j_call: TRBJ1-1; v_call: TRBV6-4; cdr3_aa: ASSAPGGGRTEAF
j_call: TRBJ1-3; v_call: TRBV5-1; cdr3_aa: ASSPQGASGNTIY
j_call: TRBJ2-7; v_call: TRBV7-2; cdr3_aa: ASSLVGAYEQY
j_call: TRBJ1-5; v_call: TRBV10-3; cdr3_aa: AISEQGSNQPQH
j_call: TRBJ1-2; v_call: TRBV10-3; cdr3_aa: AISGGQYYGYT
j_call: TRBJ1-4; v_call: TRBV6-1; cdr3_aa: ASSGWDRVGEKLF
j_call: TRBJ1-1; v_call: TRBV15; cdr3_aa: ATSRDRVSRVEAF
j_call: TRBJ1-1; v_call: TRBV28; cdr3_aa: ASSGQGRNTEAF
j_call: TRBJ2-7; v_call: TRBV7-2; cdr3_aa: ASSLFSSEQY
j_call: TRBJ1-3; v_call: TRBV6-6; cdr3_aa: ASSYGTMNTIY
j_call: TRBJ2-7; v_call: TRBV7-9; cdr3_aa: ASSSFFSSEQY
j_call: TRBJ2-5; v_call: TRBV15; cdr3_aa: ATSRLGTAQETQY
j_call: TRBJ1-1; v_call: TRBV27; cdr3_aa: ASSQLGGAPEAF
j_call: TRBJ2-7; v_call: TRBV6-1; cdr3_aa: ASSEALMAGQAYEQY
j_call: TRBJ2-2; v_call: TRBV5-1; cdr3_aa: ASSLAASGVVGELF
j_call: TRBJ2-2; v_call: TRBV9; cdr3_aa: ASSVTSHTGELF
j_call: TRBJ1-1; v_call: TRBV9; cdr3_aa: ASSAQGQNTEAF
j_call: TRBJ1-5; v_call: TRBV19; cdr3_aa: ASTIGGVSNQPQH
j_call: TRBJ1-1; v_call: TRBV7-9; cdr3_aa: ASRHEFPAAF
j_call: TRBJ2-7; v_call: TRBV21-1; cdr3_aa: ASRGLAGCTGEQY
j_call: TRBJ2-2; v_call: TRBV5-4; cdr3_aa: ASSSGSGTGTGELF
j_call: TRBJ1-2; v_call: TRBV19; cdr3_aa: ASSIDRDYGYT
j_call: TRBJ2-7; v_call: TRBV5-4; cdr3_aa: ASSHRLAGDEQY
j_call: TRBJ1-5; v_call: TRBV10-3; cdr3_aa: AISEVSDQPQH
j_call: TRBJ2-2; v_call: TRBV5-1; cdr3_aa: ASRQAIGGELF
j_call: TRBJ1-1; v_call: TRBV28; cdr3_aa: ASTPGWGSNTEAF
j_call: TRBJ2-3; v_call: TRBV27; cdr3_aa: ASSLPGQGTDTQY
j_call: TRBJ2-7; v_call: TRBV7-9; cdr3_aa: ASSSDRVSNEQY
j_call: TRBJ2-5; v_call: TRBV6-5; cdr3_aa: ASRTGGEKTQY